Below are 3 T cell receptor beta chains sequenced from a single sample in a study of blood T cell repertoires in COVID-19. Sequenced by immunoSEQ multiplex PCR; TCRdb stores in-frame clones only, minus some. The sample lists around 140,000 clones; approximately 90% were seen once. Sequenced material: PBMCs or T cells enriched from blood (not recorded which). The receptors come from a man in his forties or fifties who had recovered from COVID-19.

The genes are TRBV6-5 and TRBJ1-5; D is possibly TRBD1 (5 bases). Trimming stripped 4 bases from V and 0 bases from J, with 7 bases between. This CDR3 spans 14 amino acids. Germline V gene data show CDR1 as MNHEY and CDR2 as SVGAGI. This CDR3 is CASSSTDSNQPQHF. The CDR3 DNA follows: TGTGCCAGCAGTTCGACAGATAGCAATCAGCCCCAGCATTTT.

V gene TRBV9 combines with J gene TRBJ1-2; 7 bases match TRBD1. There are 14 residues in the CDR3. CDR1 and CDR2 (germline): SGDLS, YYNGEE. V was pared by 1 base and J by 7 bases, with 7 bases of the junction left unmatched. The CDR3 loop reads CASSVRDSKSGYTF. CDR3 DNA sequence: TGTGCCAGCAGCGTAAGGGACAGCAAGAGTGGCTACACCTTC.

V is TRBV28 and J is TRBJ2-6, with 7 bases aligning to TRBD1. The CDR3 extends over 16 amino acids. Germline CDR1 MDHEN, CDR2 SYDVKM. V was clipped by 6 bases and J by 4 bases; unmatched bases: 9. CDR3 bases: TGTGCCAGCAGGCCGACGACAGGGTACGGGGCCAACGTCCTGACTTTC. Protein sequence: CASRPTTGYGANVLTF.